The present T cell receptor beta chain was sequenced within a study of blood T cell repertoires in COVID-19 (dated by TCRdb to about 2020). The study in broad terms: Samples from collaborators originated in the United States, Italy and Spain and spanned both the acute and convalescent phases of COVID-19. The prospective study material was composed of cDNA or gDNA derived from T cells, B-cell-depleted T cells, or PBMCs. The dataset comprised deeply sampled blood TCRbeta repertoires from subjects exposed to, actively infected with, or recovered from COVID-19. The repertoires were released in a freely available public database intended as a resource for research on the immune response to SARS-CoV-2. The samples were drawn from two sources: the first 160 participants of the ongoing ImmuneRACE study, and 1,254 subjects contributed by 6 global collaborators. A de-identified subject ID, COVID-19 status, age in years and sex were almost always included in the sample metadata. Where HLA class I and class II types were available, the types were taken from metadata supplied by the sample provider, not from assay-based typing. Overall study results and their limits: The amount of clinical and demographic metadata varied by source and participant and was provided uncurated.

Participants in the prospective study were aged 18 to 89 years, lived in under 30 United States geographic areas, and enrolled through a virtual design. To assign participants to cohorts, the prospective study relied on clinical history that participants themselves reported in a screening survey and a study questionnaire. ImmuneRACE Cohort 3 recovered participants were defined by two consecutive negative NP/OP PCR tests, healthcare professional clearance, or symptom resolution. In the prospective study, whole blood, serum and a nasopharyngeal or oropharyngeal swab were collected from each participant by mobile phlebotomists. Prospective study participants could optionally give additional blood draws and questionnaires over a roughly 2-month period. Prospective study blood samples were shipped either frozen or at room temperature before DNA extraction. TCRbeta CDR3 regions were amplified from genomic DNA by means of the immunoSEQ Assay, a bias-controlled multiplex PCR. The paper's data handling went like this. The number of nucleated cells in each sample was estimated from the amplification of reference gene primers within the assay. To quantify the absolute abundance of each unique TCRbeta CDR3 rearrangement, sequence reads were collapsed and filtered. Productive Simpson clonality was computed per sample as the square root of Simpson's diversity index over productive rearrangements. TCRdb retrieved this table from immuneACCESS and kept in-frame rearrangements only. Not all clones are present; in checked studies, unresolved V genes account for under half, and no reason is known for the remainder. V and J calls and clone size are given by that table; D and trimming were obtained from the DNA. The sample has fewer than 400,000 clones on record, more than 85% of them singletons. The top ten constitute around a sixth of the sample.

The CDR3 holds 17 amino acids from the cysteine to the phenylalanine. Only the CDR3 portion is preserved as DNA: 51 bases, with reading frame beginning at the first base. For this chain, trimming is 2 bases at the V end and 0 bases at the J end, and the number of junction bases without a gene match is 7. Taken from the germline V gene (reference sequence), the CDR1 and CDR2 loops are LGHDT and YNNKEL. Comments on this clone: Its antigen has not been determined. Base-call qualities are not available, and no considerably larger clone is one nucleotide away.

The chain joins TRBV3-1 (or the pseudogene TRBV3-2) to TRBJ1-2; 9 junctional bases match TRBD1. This clonotype was obtained from a woman aged 25 to 45 who had recovered from COVID-19. Material: PBMCs or T cells enriched from blood (not recorded which). At the DNA level, the sequence is TGTGCCAGCAGCCAACTAGACAGGGGGTCCTCTAACTATGGCTACACCTTC. It encodes CASSQLDRGSSNYGYTF.